This paragraph covers one T cell receptor (beta chain) sequence. The record originates from a study of T-cell reconstitution after alpha-beta-depleted transplantation in children. Library preparation (for TCRbeta) was performed with unique molecular identifiers. Each CDR3 protein is one row after TCRdb ran MiXCR on the PCR reads. The sample gives about 500,000 distinct CDR3 sequences, about 31% of which show up once; less than 2.5% is in the top ten. Trimming took off 5 bases at V and 7 bases at J, with 15 bases between the two ends. CDR3 length: 14 amino acids. Germline values: CDR1 MNHNS, CDR2 SASEGT.

The input for sequencing was PBMCs from the stem cell graft donor, taken from the stem cell graft. This clonotype was sampled from a human donor who donated a stem cell graft to a child with aplastic anemia. This chain uses TRBV6-1 with TRBJ2-4; D is perhaps TRBD1 or TRBD2 (6 bases each). Here the CDR3 reads CASSRQVGGNIQYF. The CDR3 bases are TGTGCCAGCAGTCGACAGGTGGGGGGCAACATTCAGTACTTC.